The 23 T cell receptor beta chains below come from one sample, sequenced in a study of blood T cell repertoires in COVID-19 (dated by TCRdb to 2020 to 2021). Library generation was performed with the immunoSEQ multiplex PCR assay. In its TCRdb copy, this immuneACCESS table keeps in-frame sequences only and misses some clones. Where compared with another copy, unresolved V genes explain less than half of these, and the others have no known cause. This sample lists approximately 240,000 clones; around 86% were detected once. Clones ranked in the top ten supply over 3% of the sample. The sequenced sample consisted of peripheral blood. These receptor sequences come from a woman aged 25 to 39 who had recovered from COVID-19.

The sample holds one count of this clone. This chain joins TRBV5-5 and TRBJ2-1; 7 bases map to TRBD2. With 10 bases clipped from V and 4 bases from J, the junction kept 23 bases outside the gene matches. The CDR3 consists of 18 residues. From germline, CDR1 is SGHKS and CDR2 YYEKEE (reference sequence). CDR3 bases: TGTGCCTCCAGTCCTCGAGCGGGACCCCCCTCCTTATACAATGAGCAGTTCTTC. Translating gives CASSPRAGPPSLYNEQFF.

This clone was detected a few times. The rearrangement links TRBV27 to TRBJ1-1; perhaps TRBD1 as D (5 bases). Germline V gives CDR1 MNHEY, CDR2 SMNVEV (reference sequence). Trimming removed 3 bases from V and 4 bases from J, with 18 bases in between. CDR3 length: 16 residues. CDR3 protein: CASSFGRTPGGTEAFF. The CDR3 DNA reads TGTGCCAGCAGTTTCGGCAGGACACCCGGGGGCACTGAAGCTTTCTTT.

The sample holds one count of this clone. The chain uses TRBV30 and TRBJ2-1; TRBD2 might be the D (5 bases). The CDR3 length is 11 residues. Per the germline V gene, CDR1 is GTSNPN and CDR2 is SVGIG (reference sequence). V gave up 8 bases and J gave up 4 bases, with 9 bases separating them. The CDR3 DNA is TGTGCCCAGACGGGGTACAATGAGCAGTTCTTC. Amino acid sequence: CAQTGYNEQFF.

The V and J genes are TRBV5-1 and TRBJ1-6, with D possibly TRBD1 on 6 matching bases. Germline CDR1 is SGHRS and CDR2 is YFSETQ. The CDR3 contains 14 residues. Deletions cut 4 bases from V and 7 bases from J, with 12 bases between. DNA of the CDR3: TGCGCCAGCAGCCCAGGGGAAGAGAATTCACCCCTCCACTTT. Translated: CASSPGEENSPLHF.

V gene TRBV7-2 combines with J gene TRBJ1-2; D unclear. Trimming left V 7 bases short and J 3 bases short, with 15 bases between. Germline CDR1 is SGHTA and CDR2 is FQGNSA. This CDR3 is built from 14 residues. CDR3 residues: CASTQFSGDYGYTF. DNA for the CDR3: TGTGCCAGCACCCAATTTTCAGGTGACTATGGCTACACCTTC.

The sample holds one count of this clone. The chain uses TRBV9 and TRBJ2-1; TRBD2 matches 12 bases. Per germline, CDR1 SGDLS and CDR2 YYNGEE. The ends lost 1 base at V and 7 bases at J; junction bases unmatched: 6. This CDR3 is built from 16 residues. The CDR3 sequence: CASSVLAGGPSNEQFF. The CDR3 bases are TGTGCCAGCAGCGTACTAGCGGGGGGGCCCAGTAATGAGCAGTTCTTC.

The chain employs TRBV3-1 (or the pseudogene TRBV3-2) and TRBJ2-7; TRBD2 aligns across 7 bases. Germline V gene sequence: CDR1 LGHDT, CDR2 YNNKEL (reference sequence). CDR3 size: 16 residues. The V segment lost 1 base and the J segment 0 bases; nucleotides outside the gene matches: 6. In nucleotides, the CDR3 is TGTGCCAGCAGCCAAGTCAGCGGGGTTAGCTCCTACGAGCAGTACTTC. This codes for CASSQVSGVSSYEQYF.

The chain carries TRBV25-1 and TRBJ2-7; D is possibly TRBD1 (6 bases). Trimming pared 2 bases from V and 1 base from J, leaving 9 bases between. The CDR3 has 14 residues. Germline-derived CDR1 and CDR2 are MGHDK and SYGVNS. The chain's CDR3 is CASSEDRSSYEQYF. CDR3 nucleotides: TGTGCCAGCAGTGAAGACAGGTCTTCCTACGAGCAGTACTTC.

The chain employs TRBV14 and TRBJ2-2; D is possibly TRBD1 (6 bases). Germline V gene sequence: CDR1 SGHDN, CDR2 FVKESK. This CDR3 contains 16 residues. Trimming shortened V by 1 base and J by 2 bases, and 11 bases separated the two germline ends. The CDR3 here is CASSQGTGTNTGELFF. CDR3 DNA sequence: TGTGCCAGCAGCCAAGGTACAGGGACCAACACCGGGGAGCTGTTTTTT. Using reference TRBV14 and TRBJ2-2 for the parts outside the CDR3, the full variable domain is EAGVTQFPSHSVIEKGQTVTLRCDPISGHDNLYWYRRVMGKEIKFLLHFVKESKQDESGMPNNRFLAERTGGTYSTLKVQPAELEDSGVYFCASSQGTGTNTGELFFGEGSRLTVL.

V gene TRBV5-6 combines with J gene TRBJ1-1; 7 bases fit TRBD1. This CDR3 region has 12 residues. V shed 4 bases and J 8 bases; nucleotides not matched to a gene: 5. Germline CDR1 reads SGHDT; CDR2 reads YYEEEE. CDR3 in DNA: TGTGCCAGCAGCGTCGGGACAGCCGAAGCTTTCTTT. Translation gives CASSVGTAEAFF.

This sequence joins TRBV5-1 and TRBJ1-6, with 7 bases lining up with TRBD1. Germline values: CDR1 SGHRS, CDR2 YFSETQ. The CDR3 sequence is 17 residues long. Losses at the gene ends were 1 base for V and 0 bases for J; bases not matched to a gene: 4. CDR3 bases: TGCGCCAGCAGCTTGTTGGGACAGAGCTCCTATAATTCACCCCTCCACTTT. It encodes CASSLLGQSSYNSPLHF.

The chain links TRBV7-2 to TRBJ1-2, with 7 bases aligning to TRBD1. CDR3 length: 13 residues. The junction had 7 bases not matched to a gene; V was cut back by 0 bases and J by 12 bases. CDR1 SGHTA and CDR2 FQGNSA come from the germline V gene. This CDR3 reads CASSLAQGVVNTF. In DNA form, the CDR3 reads TGTGCCAGCAGCTTAGCTCAGGGGGTGGTCAACACCTTC.

V and J are TRBV6-6 and TRBJ2-5, with 8 bases matching TRBD1. The CDR3 is made up of 15 amino acids. CDR1 MNHNY and CDR2 SVGAGI come from the germline V gene (reference sequence). Losses at the gene ends were 2 bases for V and 4 bases for J; bases not matched to a gene: 6. CDR3 residues: CASSYPGQGRETQYF. The CDR3 DNA reads as TGTGCCAGCAGTTACCCCGGACAGGGAAGAGAGACCCAGTACTTC.

The chain joins TRBV5-1 to TRBJ2-1; D unclear. CDR1 is SGHRS, CDR2 YFSETQ, per germline. CDR3 length: 15 residues. Trimming removed 2 bases at V and 0 bases at J, with 9 bases between. CDR3 loop: CASSFQRSSYNEQFF. The CDR3 bases are TGCGCCAGCAGCTTTCAGAGGAGCTCCTACAATGAGCAGTTCTTC. The full variable domain, in which reference TRBV5-1 and TRBJ2-1 provide the parts outside the CDR3, is KAGVTQTPRYLIKTRGQQVTLSCSPISGHRSVSWYQQTPGQGLQFLFEYFSETQRNKGNFPGRFSGRQFSNSRSEMNVSTLELGDSALYLCASSFQRSSYNEQFFGPGTRLTVL.

This clone was detected only a few times. The chain employs TRBV14 and TRBJ1-1; D gene unclear. V was shortened by 1 base and J by 9 bases, with 12 bases between the two germline ends. Germline CDR1 reads SGHDN; CDR2 reads FVKESK. The CDR3 runs 13 residues. The CDR3 coding sequence is TGTGCCAGCAGCCAAGCGACGGGGTACAAAGCTTTCTTT. Translated, it gives CASSQATGYKAFF.

Points on this clone: The sample contains more than one DNA sequence encoding this CDR3. J is TRBJ1-4 and V is TRBV19, with D tentatively TRBD1 (5 bases). Germline CDR1 is LNHDA and CDR2 is SQIVND (reference sequence). The length of the CDR3 is 13 residues. V was shortened by 8 bases and J by 4 bases, with 11 bases between the two germline ends. CDR3: CASSRGVNEKLFF. The CDR3 nucleotides are TGTGCCAGTTCAAGGGGTGTTAATGAAAAACTGTTTTTT.

The V call is TRBV6-5, the J call TRBJ1-1; D is undetermined. Germline V gene lookup returns CDR1 MNHEY and CDR2 SVGAGI. The CDR3 is made up of 13 amino acids. V gave up 10 bases and J gave up 4 bases, with 16 bases separating them. In DNA, the CDR3 is TGTGCCACCCCCTTGTCTCCGGGCACTGAAGCTTTCTTT. Its protein is CATPLSPGTEAFF.

V gene TRBV5-1 combines with J gene TRBJ2-3; D ambiguous. The length of the CDR3 is 12 residues. Trimming took 2 bases from V and 4 from J, leaving 5 bases between them. Germline V CDR1 and CDR2: SGHRS, YFSETQ. As DNA, the CDR3 is TGCGCCAGCAGCTTTGAGGCAGATACGCAGTATTTT. This gives the protein CASSFEADTQYF.

The chain carries TRBV19 and TRBJ1-5; tentative D call: TRBD1 (5 bases). Germline values: CDR1 LNHDA, CDR2 SQIVND (reference sequence). Trimming took 6 bases from V and 4 from J, leaving 10 bases between them. The CDR3 spans 13 residues. The CDR3, as DNA: TGTGCCAGTAGCCAGGAGGGGAATCAGCCCCAGCATTTT. Translated: CASSQEGNQPQHF.

This clone has more than one count but fewer than ten. The chain carries TRBV7-9 and TRBJ1-5; possible D gene TRBD1, 5 bases. Germline V CDR1 and CDR2: SEHNR, FQNEAQ (reference sequence). The CDR3 spans 13 residues. V was shortened by 10 bases and J by 5 bases, with 15 bases between the two germline ends. This CDR3 is CATQGPGDQPQHF. Written as DNA, the CDR3 is TGTGCCACCCAAGGGCCGGGGGATCAGCCCCAGCATTTT.

This chain joins TRBV18 and TRBJ2-5; maybe TRBD2 (6 bases). The CDR3 totals 14 residues. Trimming removed 1 base at V and 5 bases at J, with 11 bases between. The germline V gene has CDR1 KGHSH and CDR2 LQKENI. This CDR3 reads CASSPLRGRETQYF. The CDR3 bases are TGTGCCAGCTCACCACTGCGGGGACGGGAGACCCAGTACTTC.

The CDR3 loop is CAWRHRDYGYTF. In DNA, the CDR3 is TGTGCCTGGAGACACAGGGACTATGGCTACACCTTC. The chain carries TRBV30 and TRBJ1-2; a weak D match, TRBD1 (6 bases). Germline V gene lookup returns CDR1 GTSNPN and CDR2 SVGIG (reference sequence). V was cut by 3 bases and J by 3 bases, with 8 bases left in between. This CDR3 spans 12 amino acids.

A few counts support this clone. V gene TRBV29-1 combines with J gene TRBJ2-1; D not certain. From germline, CDR1 is SQVTM and CDR2 ANQGSEA. CDR3 length equals 13 residues. Trimming took 5 bases from V and 0 from J, leaving 8 bases between them. Here the CDR3 reads CSVYPGSYNEQFF. In DNA, the CDR3 is TGCAGCGTTTACCCGGGCTCCTACAATGAGCAGTTCTTC.